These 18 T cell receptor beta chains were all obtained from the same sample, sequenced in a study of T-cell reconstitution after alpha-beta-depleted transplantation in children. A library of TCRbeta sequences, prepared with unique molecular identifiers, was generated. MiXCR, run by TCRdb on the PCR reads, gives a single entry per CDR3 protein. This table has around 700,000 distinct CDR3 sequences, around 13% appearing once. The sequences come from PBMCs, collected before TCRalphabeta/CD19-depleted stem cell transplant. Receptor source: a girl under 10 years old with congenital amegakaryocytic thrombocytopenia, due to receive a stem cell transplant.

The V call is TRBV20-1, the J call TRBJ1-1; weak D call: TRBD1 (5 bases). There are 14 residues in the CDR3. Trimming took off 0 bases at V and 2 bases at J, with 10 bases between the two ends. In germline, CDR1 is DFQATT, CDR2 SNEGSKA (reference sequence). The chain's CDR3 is CSARDKGLNTEAFF. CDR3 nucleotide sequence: TGCAGTGCTAGAGATAAGGGACTTAACACTGAAGCTTTCTTT.

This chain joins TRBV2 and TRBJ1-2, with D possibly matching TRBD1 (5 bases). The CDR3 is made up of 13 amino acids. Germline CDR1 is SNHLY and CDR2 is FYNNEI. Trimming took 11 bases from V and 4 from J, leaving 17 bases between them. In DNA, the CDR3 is TGTGCCGGACACAGGTTAACCTTCTATGGCTACACCTTC. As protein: CAGHRLTFYGYTF.

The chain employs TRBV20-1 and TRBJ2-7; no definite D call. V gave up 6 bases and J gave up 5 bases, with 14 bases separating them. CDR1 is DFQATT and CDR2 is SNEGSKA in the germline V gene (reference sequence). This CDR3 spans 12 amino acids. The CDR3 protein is CSAVVEAHEQYF. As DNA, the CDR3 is TGCAGTGCGGTGGTAGAGGCTCACGAGCAGTACTTC.

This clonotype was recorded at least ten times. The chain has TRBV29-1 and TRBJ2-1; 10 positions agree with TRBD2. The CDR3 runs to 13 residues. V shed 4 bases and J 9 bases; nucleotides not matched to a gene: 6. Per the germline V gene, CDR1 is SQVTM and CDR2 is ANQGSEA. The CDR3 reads CSVVLAGVVEQFF. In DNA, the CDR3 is TGCAGCGTTGTTCTAGCGGGGGTAGTTGAGCAGTTCTTC.

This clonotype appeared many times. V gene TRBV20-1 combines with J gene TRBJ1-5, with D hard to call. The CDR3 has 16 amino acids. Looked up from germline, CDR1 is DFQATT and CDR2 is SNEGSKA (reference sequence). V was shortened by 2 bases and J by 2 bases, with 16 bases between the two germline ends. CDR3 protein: CSARYRLPNGNQPQHF. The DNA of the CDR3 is TGCAGTGCTAGATATAGGCTCCCCAACGGCAATCAGCCCCAGCATTTT.

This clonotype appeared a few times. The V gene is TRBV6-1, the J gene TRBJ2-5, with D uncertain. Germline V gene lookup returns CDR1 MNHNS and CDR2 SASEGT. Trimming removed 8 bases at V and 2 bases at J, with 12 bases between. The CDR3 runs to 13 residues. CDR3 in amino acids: CASGIRRQETQYF. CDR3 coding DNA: TGTGCCAGCGGGATAAGGCGTCAAGAGACCCAGTACTTC.

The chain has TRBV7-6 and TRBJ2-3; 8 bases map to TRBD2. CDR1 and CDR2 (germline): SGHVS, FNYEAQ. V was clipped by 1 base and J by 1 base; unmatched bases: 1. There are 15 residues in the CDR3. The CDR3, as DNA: TGTGCCAGCAGCTTAGTGCGGGAGGGCACAGATACGCAGTATTTT. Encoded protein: CASSLVREGTDTQYF.

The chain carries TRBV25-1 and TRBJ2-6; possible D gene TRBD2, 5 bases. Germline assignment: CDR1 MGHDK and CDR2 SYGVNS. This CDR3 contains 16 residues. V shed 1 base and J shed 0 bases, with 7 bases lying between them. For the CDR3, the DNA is TGTGCCAGCAGTGAATTAGGGAGCTCTGGGGCCAACGTCCTGACTTTC. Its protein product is CASSELGSSGANVLTF.

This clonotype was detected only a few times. CDR3 bases: TGTGCCAGCAGTTTAACCGCCCCTTCGGGATCCTACGAGCAGTACTTC. This encodes CASSLTAPSGSYEQYF. V usage is TRBV28 and J usage is TRBJ2-7, with D maybe TRBD2 (5 bases). The V gene's germline CDR1 is MDHEN and CDR2 SYDVKM. The V gene lost 2 bases and the J gene lost 1 base, with 15 bases spanning the gap. CDR3 length: 16 amino acids. The full variable domain, with the rest looked up from reference TRBV28 and TRBJ2-7, is DVKVTQSSRYLVKRTGEKVFLECVQDMDHENMFWYRQDPGLGLRLIYFSYDVKMKEKGDIPEGYSVSREKKERFSLILESASTNQTSMYLCASSLTAPSGSYEQYFGPGTRLTVT.

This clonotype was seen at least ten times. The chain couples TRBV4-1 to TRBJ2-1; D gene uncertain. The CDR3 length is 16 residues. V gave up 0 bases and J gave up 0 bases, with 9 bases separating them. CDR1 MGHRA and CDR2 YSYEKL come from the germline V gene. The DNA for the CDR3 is TGCGCCAGCAGCCAAGAGCCTCTAAGCTCCTACAATGAGCAGTTCTTC. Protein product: CASSQEPLSSYNEQFF.

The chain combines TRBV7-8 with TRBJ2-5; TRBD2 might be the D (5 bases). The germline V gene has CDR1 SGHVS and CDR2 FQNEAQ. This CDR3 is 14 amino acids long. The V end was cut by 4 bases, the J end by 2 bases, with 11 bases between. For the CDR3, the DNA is TGTGCCAGCAGCTCCCCCCGGGAACAAGAGACCCAGTACTTC. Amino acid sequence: CASSSPREQETQYF. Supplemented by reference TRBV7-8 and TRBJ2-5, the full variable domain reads GAGVSQSPRYKVAKRGQDVALRCDPISGHVSLFWYQQALGQGPEFLTYFQNEAQLDKSGLPSDRFFAERPEGSVSTLKIQRTQQEDSAVYLCASSSPREQETQYFGPGTRLLVL.

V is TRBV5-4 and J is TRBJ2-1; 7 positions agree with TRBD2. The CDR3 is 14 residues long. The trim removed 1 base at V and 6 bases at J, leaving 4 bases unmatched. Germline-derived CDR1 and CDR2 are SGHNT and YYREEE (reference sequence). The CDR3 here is CASSLWGGGNEQFF. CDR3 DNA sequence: TGTGCCAGCAGCTTGTGGGGGGGAGGCAATGAGCAGTTCTTC.

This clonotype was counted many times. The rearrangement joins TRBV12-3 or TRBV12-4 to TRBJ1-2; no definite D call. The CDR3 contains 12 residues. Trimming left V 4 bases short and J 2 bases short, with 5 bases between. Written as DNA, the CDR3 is TGTGCCAGCAGTTCTGGGAACTATGGCTACACCTTC. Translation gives CASSSGNYGYTF.

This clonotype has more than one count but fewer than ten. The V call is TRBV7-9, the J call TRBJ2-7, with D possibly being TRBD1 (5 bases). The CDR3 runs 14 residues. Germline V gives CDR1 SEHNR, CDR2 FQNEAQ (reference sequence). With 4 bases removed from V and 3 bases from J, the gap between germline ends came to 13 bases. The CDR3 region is CASSSGRAFYEQYF. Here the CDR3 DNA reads TGTGCCAGCAGCTCCGGCAGGGCGTTCTACGAGCAGTACTTC.

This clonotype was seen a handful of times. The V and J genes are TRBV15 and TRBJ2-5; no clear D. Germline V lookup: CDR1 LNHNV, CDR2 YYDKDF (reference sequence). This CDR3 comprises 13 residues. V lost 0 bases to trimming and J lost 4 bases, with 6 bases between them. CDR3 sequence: CATSRENPETQYF. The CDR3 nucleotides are TGTGCCACCAGCAGAGAGAACCCAGAGACCCAGTACTTC.

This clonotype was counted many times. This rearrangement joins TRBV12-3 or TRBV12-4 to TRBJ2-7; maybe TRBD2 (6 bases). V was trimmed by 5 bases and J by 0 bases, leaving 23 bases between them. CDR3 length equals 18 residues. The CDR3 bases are TGTGCCAGCAGTCCAGTGGGACTCCTCGGGCGAAGCTCCTACGAGCAGTACTTC. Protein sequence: CASSPVGLLGRSSYEQYF.

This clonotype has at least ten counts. The CDR3 spells CSASTGGDTQYF. Here the CDR3 DNA reads TGCAGTGCCAGCACGGGGGGGGATACGCAGTATTTT. This sequence joins TRBV20-1 and TRBJ2-3, with 8 bases lining up with TRBD2. The CDR3 totals 12 residues. CDR1 is DFQATT and CDR2 is SNEGSKA in the germline V gene (reference sequence). V shed 6 bases, J shed 6 bases, and the junction held 5 bases outside the gene matches.

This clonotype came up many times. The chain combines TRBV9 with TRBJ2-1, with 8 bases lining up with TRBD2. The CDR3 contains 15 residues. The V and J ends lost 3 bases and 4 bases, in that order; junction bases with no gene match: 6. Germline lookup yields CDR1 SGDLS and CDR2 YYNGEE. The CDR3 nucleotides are TGTGCCAGCAGCGAGGGGAGCGGGAGATACAATGAGCAGTTCTTC. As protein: CASSEGSGRYNEQFF.